This is a list of T cell receptor beta chains from one sample in a study of low-dose radiotherapy and immunotherapy resistance in tumors. TCRdb analysed the reads with MiXCR anew, one entry per CDR3 protein. The sample consists of about 39,000 distinct CDR3 sequences, around a third of them appearing once. The sequenced sample was PBMCs, obtained before treatment. Every receptor here comes from a male donor with gallbladder cancer. Each CDR3 is given with its conserved first and last residue. Fields, in order: D gene, clone size, V gene, J gene, CDR3 protein, CDR3 DNA. A D gene is named only where the DNA matches it firmly. For some rows the clone size is stated as once, few or many, or as a class when expanded; others skip it.

D: NA
size: many
V: TRBV20-1
J: TRBJ2-7
CDR3: CSARDMSEQYF
DNA: TGCAGTGCTAGAGATATGAGCGAGCAGTACTTC

D: NA
size: NA
V: TRBV7-2
J: TRBJ1-1
CDR3: CASSLHGQSITEAFF
DNA: TGTGCCAGCAGCTTACACGGACAGTCAATCACTGAAGCTTTCTTT

D: NA
size: many
V: TRBV7-6
J: TRBJ2-5
CDR3: CASSLVAGWRETQYF
DNA: TGTGCCAGCAGCTTAGTGGCGGGCTGGCGGGAGACCCAGTACTTC

D: TRBD1
size: many
V: TRBV19
J: TRBJ2-7
CDR3: CASSRQGIGYEQYF
DNA: TGTGCCAGTAGTCGACAGGGCATAGGCTACGAGCAGTACTTC

D: NA
size: NA
V: TRBV30
J: TRBJ2-1
CDR3: CAWSVLLNEQFF
DNA: TGTGCCTGGAGTGTACTGCTGAATGAGCAGTTCTTC

D: NA
size: many
V: TRBV27
J: TRBJ1-1
CDR3: CASRPLGGMSFF
DNA: TGTGCCAGCAGACCTCTGGGGGGCATGTCTTTCTTT

D: TRBD1
size: many
V: TRBV6-5
J: TRBJ2-5
CDR3: CASSYGKGGVETQYF
DNA: TGTGCCAGCAGTTACGGGAAAGGGGGCGTAGAGACCCAGTACTTC

D: NA
size: NA
V: TRBV5-6
J: TRBJ1-5
CDR3: CASSLGRDQPQHF
DNA: TGTGCCAGCAGCTTGGGGCGGGATCAGCCCCAGCATTTT

D: NA
size: NA
V: TRBV6-2/TRBV6-3
J: TRBJ2-1
CDR3: CASISPRFYNEQFF
DNA: TGTGCCAGCATATCTCCTAGATTCTACAATGAGCAGTTCTTC

D: NA
size: many
V: TRBV28
J: TRBJ2-1
CDR3: CASSLRPGRSYNEQFF
DNA: TGTGCCAGCAGTTTACGCCCAGGGCGCTCCTACAATGAGCAGTTCTTC

D: TRBD2
size: many
V: TRBV20-1
J: TRBJ2-1
CDR3: CSVRQTSGGLFF
DNA: TGCAGTGTCCGACAGACTAGCGGAGGGTTGTTCTTC

D: TRBD1
size: many
V: TRBV4-1
J: TRBJ2-1
CDR3: CASNNQGALNEQFF
DNA: TGCGCCAGCAACAACCAGGGGGCGCTTAATGAGCAGTTCTTC

D: TRBD1
size: many
V: TRBV6-2/TRBV6-3
J: TRBJ2-4
CDR3: CASSYSRGQGPKLAKNIQYF
DNA: TGTGCCAGCAGTTACTCGAGGGGACAGGGTCCCAAGCTAGCCAAAAACATTCAGTACTTC

D: NA
size: NA
V: TRBV5-1
J: TRBJ2-3
CDR3: CASSPQGLSTDTQYF
DNA: TGCGCCAGCAGCCCCCAGGGCCTCAGCACAGATACGCAGTATTTT

D: NA
size: many
V: TRBV3-1
J: TRBJ2-7
CDR3: CASSQAQISSEQYF
DNA: TGTGCCAGCAGCCAAGCCCAAATTAGCTCCGAGCAGTACTTC

D: NA
size: medium-sized
V: TRBV5-6
J: TRBJ2-7
CDR3: CASSPNVNSEQYF
DNA: TGTGCCAGCAGCCCGAACGTGAACAGCGAGCAGTACTTC

D: NA
size: NA
V: TRBV4-1
J: TRBJ2-2
CDR3: CASSQARQENAGELFF
DNA: TGCGCCAGCAGCCAAGCCAGACAGGAGAACGCCGGGGAGCTGTTTTTT

D: TRBD2
size: few
V: TRBV9
J: TRBJ2-1
CDR3: CASSALGLAGGGEQFF
DNA: TGTGCCAGCAGCGCCCTGGGGCTAGCGGGGGGGGGTGAGCAGTTCTTC

D: TRBD1
size: NA
V: TRBV5-4
J: TRBJ2-5
CDR3: CASSGRTGLETQYF
DNA: TGTGCCAGCAGCGGCCGGACAGGGCTGGAGACCCAGTACTTC

D: NA
size: many
V: TRBV3-1
J: TRBJ2-7
CDR3: CASSQADSSYEQYF
DNA: TGTGCCAGCAGCCAAGCGGACAGTTCCTACGAGCAGTACTTC

D: NA
size: NA
V: TRBV27
J: TRBJ2-7
CDR3: CASSLSVTLRNEQYF
DNA: TGTGCCAGCAGTTTATCTGTGACCTTACGCAACGAGCAGTACTTC

D: TRBD2
size: many
V: TRBV5-3
J: TRBJ2-3
CDR3: CASSGYGLAGGLRLAYF
DNA: TGTGCCAGCAGCGGATACGGACTAGCGGGGGGCCTTAGGCTGGCGTATTTT

D: TRBD2
size: NA
V: TRBV5-1
J: TRBJ2-3
CDR3: CASSLIAGGNTDTQYF
DNA: TGCGCCAGCAGCTTGATTGCGGGAGGGAACACAGATACGCAGTATTTT

D: TRBD2
size: many
V: TRBV5-6
J: TRBJ2-5
CDR3: CASSPGVAGPQETQYF
DNA: TGTGCCAGCAGCCCTGGGGTAGCGGGCCCCCAAGAGACCCAGTACTTC

D: TRBD2
size: once
V: TRBV2
J: TRBJ2-3
CDR3: CASSPIQLAASTDTQYF
DNA: TGTGCCAGCAGCCCTATCCAACTAGCGGCGAGCACAGATACGCAGTATTTT

D: NA
size: NA
V: TRBV20-1
J: TRBJ1-2
CDR3: CSASLTGAYGYTF
DNA: TGCAGTGCTAGCCTGACTGGGGCCTATGGCTACACCTTC

D: TRBD2
size: few
V: TRBV5-1
J: TRBJ2-7
CDR3: CASSSGGETYEQYF
DNA: TGCGCCAGCAGCTCCGGGGGGGAGACCTACGAGCAGTACTTC

D: TRBD1
size: NA
V: TRBV19
J: TRBJ1-2
CDR3: CASSPQTGGDYGYTF
DNA: TGTGCCAGTAGTCCCCAGACAGGGGGCGACTATGGCTACACCTTC

D: NA
size: NA
V: TRBV10-3
J: TRBJ1-5
CDR3: CAISDQVSNQPQHF
DNA: TGTGCCATCAGTGACCAGGTTAGCAATCAGCCCCAGCATTTT

D: NA
size: NA
V: TRBV5-4
J: TRBJ2-2
CDR3: CASSSPTGELFF
DNA: TGTGCCAGCAGCTCCCCCACCGGGGAGCTGTTTTTT

D: TRBD2
size: NA
V: TRBV6-2/TRBV6-3
J: TRBJ2-1
CDR3: CASRHLAVGYNEQFF
DNA: TGTGCCAGCAGGCACCTAGCGGTCGGCTACAATGAGCAGTTCTTC

D: TRBD1
size: many
V: TRBV7-2
J: TRBJ2-1
CDR3: CASSLGRAGGGNEQFF
DNA: TGTGCCAGCAGCTTGGGAAGGGCAGGGGGCGGCAATGAGCAGTTCTTC

D: NA
size: many
V: TRBV20-1
J: TRBJ2-2
CDR3: CSARDTGTNTGELFF
DNA: TGCAGTGCTAGAGATACAGGGACGAACACCGGGGAGCTGTTTTTT

D: TRBD2
size: many
V: TRBV11-3
J: TRBJ2-3
CDR3: CASSITGGGTDTQYF
DNA: TGTGCCAGCAGCATCACGGGGGGGGGCACAGATACGCAGTATTTT

D: TRBD1
size: few
V: TRBV2
J: TRBJ1-5
CDR3: CASRAGTGSNQPQHF
DNA: TGTGCCAGCAGAGCCGGGACAGGGAGCAATCAGCCCCAGCATTTT

D: NA
size: many
V: TRBV29-1
J: TRBJ2-1
CDR3: CSVDAEGAGGQFF
DNA: TGCAGCGTTGATGCGGAGGGTGCAGGAGGGCAGTTCTTC

D: NA
size: many
V: TRBV7-6
J: TRBJ1-5
CDR3: CASSGDYNQPQHF
DNA: TGTGCCAGCAGCGGTGACTATAATCAGCCCCAGCATTTT

D: TRBD2
size: many
V: TRBV20-1
J: TRBJ2-3
CDR3: CSASGTSGTTDTQYF
DNA: TGCAGTGCTTCTGGGACTAGCGGGACCACAGATACGCAGTATTTT

D: NA
size: NA
V: TRBV29-1
J: TRBJ2-1
CDR3: CSVGAGGLGPFF
DNA: TGCAGCGTCGGAGCAGGGGGACTAGGGCCGTTCTTC

D: NA
size: many
V: TRBV27
J: TRBJ2-7
CDR3: CASSPMGEDEQYF
DNA: TGTGCCAGCAGCCCAATGGGGGAAGACGAGCAGTACTTC

D: NA
size: many
V: TRBV28
J: TRBJ2-7
CDR3: CASSLGGGEQYF
DNA: TGTGCCAGCAGTTTAGGGGGTGGGGAGCAGTACTTC